The next 28 T cell receptor beta chains were all read from a single sample in a study of response to subunit inactivated influenza vaccine. TCRdb used MiXCR to reprocess the RT-PCR reads, holding one entry per CDR3 protein. The table lists some 480,000 distinct CDR3 sequences, 10% to 11% of them singletons. This sample comprised PBMCs from blood, obtained 40 to 50 days after vaccination. These receptors all come from a man aged 45-60 years who received an inactivated influenza vaccine.

The rearrangement joins TRBV12-3 or TRBV12-4 to TRBJ2-3; D is possibly TRBD2 (5 bases). The CDR3 covers 11 residues. V was clipped by 7 bases and J by 8 bases, with 10 bases between them. The CDR3 DNA sequence: TGTGCCAGCACCTTCCGGGGTACGCAGTATTTT. It translates to CASTFRGTQYF.

V gene TRBV29-1 combines with J gene TRBJ2-7; 7 positions agree with TRBD1. CDR1 is SQVTM, CDR2 ANQGSEA, per germline. Germline trimming cut 4 bases from V and 0 bases from J; bases unmatched to any gene: 3. The CDR3 spans 13 residues. CDR3 sequence reads: CSVGQGRSYEQYF. The DNA for the CDR3 is TGCAGCGTTGGACAGGGACGCTCCTACGAGCAGTACTTC.

The sample holds a few counts of this clonotype. CDR3 sequence (DNA): TGCAGTGCCGTATTGGGAGATACGCAGTATTTT. Protein product: CSAVLGDTQYF. The chain combines TRBV20-1 with TRBJ2-3; D remains ambiguous. The CDR3 consists of 11 residues. V was clipped by 6 bases and J by 5 bases, with 9 bases between them. Germline assignment: CDR1 DFQATT and CDR2 SNEGSKA (reference sequence).

In this sample, this clonotype turned up many times. J is TRBJ2-1 and V is TRBV12-3 or TRBV12-4; 12 bases are shared with TRBD2. The CDR3 is 14 amino acids. V lost 5 bases and J lost 4; bases outside the gene matches: 0. In nucleotides, the CDR3 is TGTGCCAGCAGTGGACTAGCGGGATACAATGAGCAGTTCTTC. This encodes CASSGLAGYNEQFF.

This clonotype was seen at least ten times. The chain combines TRBV4-1 with TRBJ2-2; 13 nucleotides align to TRBD2. The CDR3 is 19 residues long. The germline V gene encodes CDR1 MGHRA and CDR2 YSYEKL. Losses at the gene ends were 6 bases for V and 5 bases for J; bases not matched to a gene: 15. The CDR3 spells CASRRLPGLAGAGTGELFF. DNA for the CDR3: TGCGCCAGCAGGCGGCTCCCCGGACTAGCGGGGGCAGGGACCGGGGAGCTGTTTTTT.

J is TRBJ2-5 and V is TRBV27, with a possible D match to TRBD1 (5 bases). Germline-derived CDR1 and CDR2 are MNHEY and SMNVEV (reference sequence). The CDR3 runs 14 residues. V gave up 3 bases and J gave up 5 bases, with 13 bases separating them. The CDR3 loop is CASSLDGAGETQYF. The CDR3 DNA reads as TGTGCCAGCAGTTTGGACGGAGCAGGGGAGACCCAGTACTTC.

The CDR3 coding sequence is TGTGCCAGTACCACCCAAGGACTAGCCTACAATGAGCAGTTCTTC. Translated, it gives CASTTQGLAYNEQFF. The V call is TRBV19, the J call TRBJ2-1; TRBD2 aligns across 7 bases. The V and J ends lost 7 bases and 2 bases, in that order; junction bases with no gene match: 8. This CDR3 region has 15 residues. The germline CDR1 and CDR2 sequences are LNHDA and SQIVND (reference sequence).

The rearrangement joins TRBV20-1 to TRBJ2-1, with 7 nucleotides matching TRBD2. Germline values: CDR1 DFQATT, CDR2 SNEGSKA (reference sequence). Trimming at V came to 3 bases and at J to 0 bases, leaving 11 bases not matched to a gene. The length of the CDR3 is 17 residues. The CDR3 sequence: CSARALSSGSSYNEQFF. CDR3 nucleotides: TGCAGTGCTAGGGCGCTATCTAGCGGCAGCTCCTACAATGAGCAGTTCTTC.

V usage is TRBV12-3 or TRBV12-4 and J usage is TRBJ2-7; TRBD1 agrees at 8 bases. The V gene end was trimmed by 3 bases and the J gene end by 1 base; junction bases not matched to a gene: 5. The CDR3 totals 15 residues. CDR3: CASSFRQGSSYEQYF. In DNA form, the CDR3 reads TGTGCCAGCAGTTTTAGACAGGGGTCTTCCTACGAGCAGTACTTC.

This clonotype appeared many times. The rearrangement joins TRBV9 to TRBJ2-1, with D possibly being TRBD1 or TRBD2 (7 bases each). The CDR3 spans 13 residues. Germline CDR1 is SGDLS and CDR2 is YYNGEE. V lost 3 bases, J lost 8 bases, and 12 bases lay in between. The CDR3, as DNA: TGTGCCAGCAGCGGCCCAGGGGGGGATGAGCAGTTCTTC. Encoded protein: CASSGPGGDEQFF.

In this sample, this clonotype turned up a few times. The J gene is TRBJ2-5, the V gene TRBV12-3 or TRBV12-4, with D tentatively TRBD1 or TRBD2 (6 bases each). V lost 7 bases, J lost 7 bases, and 22 bases lay in between. The CDR3 sequence is 15 residues long. The CDR3 loop is CASNQGGTFSGTQYF. The CDR3 nucleotides are TGTGCCAGCAACCAAGGGGGGACCTTTTCTGGGACCCAGTACTTC.

The chain links TRBV7-2 to TRBJ2-5; 15 bases line up with TRBD2. The CDR3 length is 15 residues. Germline lookup yields CDR1 SGHTA and CDR2 FQGNSA. The J segment lost 6 bases and the V segment lost 5 bases, leaving 4 bases of the junction unmatched. CDR3 sequence reads: CASSAGTSGGKTQYF. CDR3 nucleotides: TGTGCCAGCAGCGCAGGGACTAGCGGGGGGAAGACCCAGTACTTC. The whole variable domain, filled in from reference TRBV7-2 and TRBJ2-5, reads GAGVSQSPSNKVTEKGKDVELRCDPISGHTALYWYRQSLGQGLEFLIYFQGNSAPDKSGLPSDRFSAERTGGSVSTLTIQRTQQEDSAVYLCASSAGTSGGKTQYFGPGTRLLVL.

This clonotype came up a few times. The chain is built from TRBV12-3 or TRBV12-4 and TRBJ2-5, with D perhaps matching TRBD1 or TRBD2 (6 bases each). The CDR3 runs to 15 residues. The V end was cut by 6 bases, the J end by 4 bases, with 18 bases between. The CDR3 region is CASSMRGGPGETQYF. The CDR3 DNA follows: TGTGCCAGCAGCATGAGAGGGGGGCCGGGAGAGACCCAGTACTTC.

This clonotype was counted at least ten times. The chain couples TRBV6-1 to TRBJ1-1, with D perhaps TRBD1 (5 bases). The CDR3 covers 15 residues. CDR1 is MNHNS, CDR2 SASEGT, per germline. V lost 5 bases, J lost 0 bases, and 13 bases lay in between. CDR3 sequence: CASSPRERVNTEAFF. As DNA, the CDR3 is TGTGCCAGCAGTCCCAGGGAACGGGTGAACACTGAAGCTTTCTTT.

This clonotype has more than one count but fewer than ten. The chain links TRBV5-5 to TRBJ2-7, with TRBD2 identical over 9 bases. J was trimmed by 0 bases and V by 0 bases; bases with no gene match: 7. Germline V gene sequence: CDR1 SGHKS, CDR2 YYEKEE (reference sequence). This CDR3 is built from 17 residues. The DNA for the CDR3 is TGTGCCAGCAGCTTGGTCCCAGCGGGGGGTTCCTCCTACGAGCAGTACTTC. This codes for CASSLVPAGGSSYEQYF.

This clonotype showed up just a few times. The chain couples TRBV6-1 to TRBJ2-1, with 11 bases matching TRBD2. J lost 7 bases, V lost 4 bases, and 6 bases had no gene match. Germline CDR1 and CDR2: MNHNS and SASEGT. The CDR3 length is 15 residues. This CDR3 reads CASSAIAGGSNEQFF. CDR3 DNA sequence: TGTGCCAGCAGTGCAATAGCGGGGGGGTCAAATGAGCAGTTCTTC.

Concerning this clonotype itself: A read error may explain this, as a much larger clone is one base away. The V and J genes are TRBV5-6 and TRBJ2-1, with D perhaps assigned TRBD1 or TRBD2 (5 bases each). The CDR3 extends over 14 amino acids. Between the trimmed V and J ends, which lost 2 bases and 9 bases, there was a span of 15 bases. Looked up from germline, CDR1 is SGHDT and CDR2 is YYEEEE. The CDR3 here is CASSFHGTGIEQFF. CDR3 DNA sequence: TGTGCCAGCAGCTTTCACGGGACCGGGATTGAGCAGTTCTTC.

This clonotype came up many times. The rearrangement links TRBV20-1 to TRBJ1-6; D is ambiguous. Germline V gene data show CDR1 as DFQATT and CDR2 as SNEGSKA (reference sequence). Trimming left V 0 bases short and J 7 bases short, with 7 bases between. This CDR3 is 13 amino acids long. CDR3 region: CSARDFPNSPLHF. The CDR3 DNA is TGCAGTGCTAGAGATTTTCCAAATTCACCCCTCCACTTT.

On this clonotype itself: This may arise from a read error, as a much more abundant clone is one base away. The conserved phenylalanine or tryptophan normally closing the CDR3 is absent here, so this likely arose from a read error. This chain connects TRBV28 to TRBJ2-5; D gene unclear. Trimming left V 7 bases short and J 4 bases short, with 13 bases between. Germline lookup yields CDR1 MDHEN and CDR2 SYDVKM. The CDR3 extends over 13 amino acids. The chain's CDR3 is CASTAANVETQYL. In DNA, the CDR3 is TGTGCCAGCACCGCTGCGAACGTAGAGACCCAGTACCTC.

This clonotype was found a few times. This rearrangement joins TRBV7-9 to TRBJ2-1; D is unclear. The CDR3 totals 13 residues. Trimming pared 1 base from V and 7 bases from J, leaving 8 bases between. CDR1 and CDR2 (germline): SEHNR, FQNEAQ (reference sequence). CDR3 in amino acids: CASSLGGENEQFF. The CDR3 nucleotides read TGTGCCAGCAGCTTAGGTGGGGAAAATGAGCAGTTCTTC.

This clonotype was counted ten times or more. J is TRBJ2-7 and V is TRBV20-1; D is perhaps TRBD2 (6 bases). This CDR3 comprises 14 residues. Germline values: CDR1 DFQATT, CDR2 SNEGSKA (reference sequence). The ends were cut back, 0 bases at V and 3 bases at J, with 12 bases in the middle. This CDR3 is CSARDLRGSYEQYF. In DNA, the CDR3 is TGCAGTGCTAGAGATCTTCGGGGGAGCTACGAGCAGTACTTC.

The chain uses TRBV7-9 and TRBJ2-7; D may be TRBD2 (6 bases). Germline-derived CDR1 and CDR2 are SEHNR and FQNEAQ (reference sequence). Trimming pared 10 bases from V and 2 bases from J, leaving 15 bases between. This CDR3 is built from 13 residues. The CDR3 protein is CAIMGDSAYEQYF. The DNA for the CDR3 is TGTGCCATCATGGGGGACTCAGCCTACGAGCAGTACTTC.

As DNA, the CDR3 is TGCAGCTCCGGGACTAGGCCCTACGAGCAGTACTTC. Translated: CSSGTRPYEQYF. The chain carries TRBV20-1 and TRBJ2-7, with TRBD2 identical over 8 bases. The CDR3 contains 12 residues. The germline V gene encodes CDR1 DFQATT and CDR2 SNEGSKA (reference sequence).

The CDR3 DNA reads as TGTGCCAGCAGTTACTCCGGGGCAGGGGCAGGAGAGACCCAGTACTTC. This encodes CASSYSGAGAGETQYF. The V and J genes are TRBV6-5 and TRBJ2-5; weak D call: TRBD1 (6 bases). Trimming cost V 0 bases and J 4 bases, with 15 bases left between them. This CDR3 is 16 amino acids long. Germline values: CDR1 MNHEY, CDR2 SVGAGI.

This clonotype has more than one count but fewer than ten. This chain uses TRBV11-1 with TRBJ2-5; D unclear. Trimming took 0 bases from V and 8 from J, leaving 10 bases between them. The CDR3 runs to 13 residues. The germline V gene has CDR1 SGHAT and CDR2 FQDESV (reference sequence). This chain's CDR3 is CASSLANYGTQYF. CDR3 bases: TGTGCCAGCAGCTTAGCAAACTACGGAACCCAGTACTTC.

Relative to its sample, this clonotype is hyperexpanded. The V and J genes are TRBV6-2 or TRBV6-3 and TRBJ2-7, with no clear D. Germline CDR1 and CDR2: MNHEY and SVGEGT. The V end lost 5 bases, the J end lost 7 bases, and 12 bases lay between the germline ends. The CDR3 contains 12 residues. The CDR3 region is CASSPNIGEQYF. The DNA for the CDR3 is TGTGCCAGCAGTCCAAACATCGGGGAGCAGTACTTC.

This clonotype has a handful of counts. The chain couples TRBV20-1 to TRBJ1-5, with TRBD1 identical over 7 bases. Germline CDR1 and CDR2: DFQATT and SNEGSKA (reference sequence). Trimming cost V 3 bases and J 2 bases; bases outside gene matches: 4. This CDR3 has 14 residues. The CDR3 DNA is TGCAGTGCTAGCGAAGGACAGGGCAATCAGCCCCAGCATTTT. Amino acid sequence: CSASEGQGNQPQHF.

This chain uses TRBV5-1 with TRBJ1-2, with TRBD1 matching over 10 bases. The germline V gene has CDR1 SGHRS and CDR2 YFSETQ. J lost 7 bases, V lost 4 bases, and 4 bases had no gene match. The CDR3 spans 13 residues. The CDR3 bases are TGCGCCAGCAGCGGGGGACAGGGGTTTGGCTACACCTTC. Residues: CASSGGQGFGYTF.